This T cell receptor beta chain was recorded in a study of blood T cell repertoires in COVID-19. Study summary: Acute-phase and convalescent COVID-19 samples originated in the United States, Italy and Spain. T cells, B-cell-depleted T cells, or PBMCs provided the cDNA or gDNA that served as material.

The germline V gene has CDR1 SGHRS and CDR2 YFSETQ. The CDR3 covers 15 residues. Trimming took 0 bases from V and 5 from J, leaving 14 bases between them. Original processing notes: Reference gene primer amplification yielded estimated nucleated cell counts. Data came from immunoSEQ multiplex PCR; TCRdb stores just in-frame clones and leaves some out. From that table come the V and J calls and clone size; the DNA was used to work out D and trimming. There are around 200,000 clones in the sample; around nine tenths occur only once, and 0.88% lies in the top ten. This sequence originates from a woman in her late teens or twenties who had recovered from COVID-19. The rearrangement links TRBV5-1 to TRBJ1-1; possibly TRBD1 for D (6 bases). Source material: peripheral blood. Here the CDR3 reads CASSLALGQGTEAFF. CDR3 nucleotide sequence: TGCGCCAGCAGCTTGGCCCTCGGTCAGGGGACTGAAGCTTTCTTT.